This T cell receptor beta chain emerged from a study of Ad26.COV2.S vaccination and SARS-CoV-2 variants. This clone was detected a few times. What it binds is not known. Findings and caveats of the study: Individuals receiving vaccine had higher spike-specific TCR breadth than placebo recipients did. Breadth, reportedly substantial, characterized the spike-specific CD8+ and CD4+ T cell responses after vaccination. For non-spike TCRs, breadth in vaccine recipients resembled that in placebo recipients.

Profiling relied on immunoSEQ multiplex PCR, and the TCRdb table lists in-frame clones only, not all of them. The data show roughly 320,000 clones, about 82% seen once. The treatment was: some 20 received Ad26.COV2.S at low or high dose, single or two shots; about five received placebo; per-sample allocation not given. Day 63 following the first vaccine or placebo injection was when the samples were taken. Based in Boston, the donor was an adult of 18-55 years. Trimming took 6 bases from V and 15 from J; bases not matched to a gene: 13. CDR3 length: 14 residues. Looked up from germline, CDR1 is LGHDT and CDR2 is YNNKEL (reference sequence).

Sequenced here: peripheral blood, sampled in a trial of Ad26.COV2.S vaccine versus placebo. The chain combines TRBV3-1 (or the pseudogene TRBV3-2) with TRBJ2-3; 12 bases line up with TRBD2. This sequence originates from a person between 18 and 60 years old who received the Ad26.COV2.S COVID-19 vaccine or a placebo. The CDR3 nucleotides read TGTGCCAGCAGTCAGACTAGCGGGGGAAGCCTCCAATATTTT. Translated: CASSQTSGGSLQYF.